A single sample is the source of the 10 T cell receptor beta chains below, sequenced in a study of type 1 regulatory T cells. Which antigens these TCRs recognize remains unknown. Using its own MiXCR run on the reads, TCRdb lists one record per CDR3 protein. Seen here are roughly 40,000 distinct CDR3 sequences, over 9% observed once, and the top ten hold around 8%. Sequencing was performed on cultured non-Tr1 T cells, either the whole culture or a sorted T cell fraction (not recorded which). Source of these receptors: a human donor in good health.

The rearrangement uses TRBV9 and TRBJ2-7, with 7 bases matching TRBD2. J gave up 6 bases and V 6 bases, and 9 bases lay outside the gene matches. The CDR3 is 13 residues long. Germline values: CDR1 SGDLS, CDR2 YYNGEE. DNA for the CDR3: TGTGCCAGCACCCAGACGGCTAGCGGCGAGCAGTACTTC. It encodes CASTQTASGEQYF.

This clonotype has just a few counts. This rearrangement joins TRBV5-1 to TRBJ2-7, with TRBD2 identical over 9 bases. The CDR3 is 15 amino acids. The germline V gene encodes CDR1 SGHRS and CDR2 YFSETQ. The V segment lost 0 bases and the J segment 6 bases; nucleotides outside the gene matches: 7. The CDR3 loop is CASSLEGLATGEQYF. The CDR3 DNA reads TGCGCCAGCAGCTTGGAAGGACTAGCGACAGGCGAGCAGTACTTC. Full variable domain (rest looked up from reference TRBV5-1 and TRBJ2-7): KAGVTQTPRYLIKTRGQQVTLSCSPISGHRSVSWYQQTPGQGLQFLFEYFSETQRNKGNFPGRFSGRQFSNSRSEMNVSTLELGDSALYLCASSLEGLATGEQYFGPGTRLTVT.

This clonotype was counted ten times or more. This chain joins TRBV7-2 and TRBJ2-7, with 7 bases that match TRBD1. This CDR3 region has 15 residues. CDR1 and CDR2 (germline): SGHTA, FQGNSA. V was clipped by 2 bases and J by 5 bases; unmatched bases: 9. The CDR3 loop is CASSLMTGLFNEQYF. The CDR3 DNA sequence: TGTGCCAGCAGCTTAATGACAGGGCTATTCAACGAGCAGTACTTC.

This clonotype was picked up a small number of times. The J gene is TRBJ2-3, the V gene TRBV20-1, with D perhaps matching TRBD1 or TRBD2 (6 bases each). CDR1 and CDR2 (germline): DFQATT, SNEGSKA (reference sequence). V was shortened by 7 bases and J by 0 bases, with 14 bases between the two germline ends. The CDR3 is made up of 14 amino acids. The CDR3 nucleotides are TGCAGTGGGGGGCTCGCGGGAAGCACAGATACGCAGTATTTT. Translation: CSGGLAGSTDTQYF.

This clonotype was counted ten times or more. The chain employs TRBV19 and TRBJ1-2; D not resolved. The CDR3 sequence is 11 residues long. Germline V lookup: CDR1 LNHDA, CDR2 SQIVND (reference sequence). CDR3 amino acids: CASAVNYGYTF. CDR3 bases: TGTGCTAGTGCGGTTAACTATGGCTACACCTTC.

A few counts support this clonotype. V usage is TRBV20-1 and J usage is TRBJ2-3; 9 nucleotides agree with TRBD2. Germline loops: CDR1 DFQATT, CDR2 SNEGSKA (reference sequence). This CDR3 is 17 amino acids long. J lost 7 bases, V lost 1 base, and 15 bases had no gene match. The CDR3 protein is CSARVKIGSGSRNTQYF. DNA of the CDR3: TGCAGTGCTAGAGTGAAAATTGGTAGCGGGAGCAGAAATACGCAGTATTTT.

The chain combines TRBV2 with TRBJ1-1; possible D gene TRBD1, 5 bases. Germline CDR1 SNHLY, CDR2 FYNNEI. This CDR3 has 14 amino acids. Trimming cost V 3 bases and J 0 bases, with 8 bases left between them. As DNA, the CDR3 is TGTGCCAGCAGTGAGGGGGGGATGAACACTGAAGCTTTCTTT. Amino acid sequence: CASSEGGMNTEAFF.

This clonotype appeared many times. One end of the junction varies from germline; a read error may be responsible. This chain joins TRBV7-7 and TRBJ2-2; D is uncertain. This CDR3 has 14 residues. Per germline, CDR1 SSHAT and CDR2 FNYEAQ (reference sequence). The CDR3 bases are TGTGCTAGCAGCTTAGATCGGAACACCGGGGAGCTGTTTTTT. This gives the protein CASSLDRNTGELFF. The full variable domain, with the rest looked up from reference TRBV7-7 and TRBJ2-2, is GAGVSQSPRYKVTKRGQDVTLRCDPISSHATLYWYQQALGQGPEFLTYFNYEAQPDKSGLPSDRFSAERPEGSISTLTIQRTEQRDSAMYRCASSLDRNTGELFFGEGSRLTVL.

This clonotype was seen repeatedly, ten times or more. This chain joins TRBV27 and TRBJ1-4; D uncertain. V was shortened by 5 bases and J by 1 base, with 8 bases between the two germline ends. CDR1 is MNHEY, CDR2 SMNVEV, per germline (reference sequence). The CDR3 loop spans 14 amino acids. As DNA, the CDR3 is TGTGCCAGCAGTAACCGCCTAACTAATGAAAAACTGTTTTTT. This sequence encodes CASSNRLTNEKLFF.

The chain couples TRBV20-1 to TRBJ2-2; 9 nucleotides align to TRBD1. This CDR3 region has 14 residues. Germline V gene data show CDR1 as DFQATT and CDR2 as SNEGSKA (reference sequence). V trimming: 6 bases; J trimming: 4 bases; junction bases outside the gene matches: 6. The DNA of the CDR3 is TGCAGTGCCATGACAGGGGGGGTCACCGGGGAGCTGTTTTTT. Translating it yields CSAMTGGVTGELFF.